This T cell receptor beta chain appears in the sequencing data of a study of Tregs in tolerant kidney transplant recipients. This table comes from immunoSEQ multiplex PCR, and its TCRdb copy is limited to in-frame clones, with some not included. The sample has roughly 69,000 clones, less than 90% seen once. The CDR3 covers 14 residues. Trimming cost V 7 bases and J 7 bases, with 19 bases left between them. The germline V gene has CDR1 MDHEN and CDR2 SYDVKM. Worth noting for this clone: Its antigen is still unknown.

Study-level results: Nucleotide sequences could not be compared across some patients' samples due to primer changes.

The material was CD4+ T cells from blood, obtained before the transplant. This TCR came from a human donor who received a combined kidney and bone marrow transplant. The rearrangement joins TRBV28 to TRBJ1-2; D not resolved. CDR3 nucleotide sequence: TGTGCCAGCACCGCGGGCCCTCGACTGGGTGGCTACACCTTC. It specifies CASTAGPRLGGYTF.